What follows are 28 T cell receptor beta chains derived from one specimen sequenced in a study of CD8+ T cells in alopecia areata. Extraction of RNA preceded its reverse transcription into cDNA, which served as the sequencing template. Sequencing was performed with immunoSEQ multiplex PCR; in TCRdb, only in-frame clones are kept and a portion is missing. Counted here are about 140,000 clones, 45% to 60% occurring once; the ten biggest clones make up approximately 15%. The treatment denotes: oral pan-JAK inhibitor, 5-10 mg twice daily. Sequenced here: CD8+ T cells sorted from blood, sampled at week 4, from a patient treated with tofacitinib. These receptors all come from a human donor with alopecia areata.

The rearrangement uses TRBV30 and TRBJ2-3; tentatively, D is TRBD2 (7 bases). Per germline, CDR1 GTSNPN and CDR2 SVGIG (reference sequence). The CDR3 extends over 16 amino acids. The V and J ends lost 0 bases and 0 bases respectively, with 13 bases between them. CDR3 in amino acids: CAWSVPGEGSTDTQYF. The CDR3 nucleotides are TGTGCCTGGAGTGTCCCAGGGGAGGGGAGCACAGATACGCAGTATTTT.

This chain links TRBV15 with TRBJ2-7, with D tentatively TRBD2 (5 bases). Trimming cost V 6 bases and J 4 bases, with 19 bases left between them. CDR1 and CDR2 from the germline V gene are LNHNV and YYDKDF (reference sequence). The CDR3 consists of 15 residues. This CDR3 is CATRSGPSSGYEQYF. The CDR3 DNA sequence: TGTGCCACCAGAAGTGGTCCTAGCTCGGGATACGAGCAGTACTTC.

This chain joins TRBV11-1 and TRBJ2-1; 9 bases align to TRBD2. The length of the CDR3 is 17 residues. The V segment lost 5 bases and the J segment 7 bases; nucleotides outside the gene matches: 15. Germline CDR1 SGHAT, CDR2 FQDESV (reference sequence). The CDR3 spells CASSKTTAGTSRNEQFF. In DNA, the CDR3 is TGTGCCAGCAGCAAAACAACGGCCGGGACTAGCAGAAATGAGCAGTTCTTC.

The rearrangement links TRBV4-1 to TRBJ1-2; D not resolved. The germline V and J ends were trimmed by 0 bases and 3 bases, with 11 bases remaining between them. The germline CDR1 and CDR2 sequences are MGHRA and YSYEKL. This CDR3 is 15 amino acids long. The CDR3 loop is CASSQDRLVYYGYTF. The CDR3 DNA reads as TGCGCCAGCAGCCAAGATCGTCTAGTGTACTATGGCTACACCTTC.

This chain connects TRBV27 to TRBJ1-1; D is uncertain. The ends were cut back, 2 bases at V and 1 base at J, with 5 bases in the middle. This CDR3 is 13 amino acids long. Germline CDR1 MNHEY, CDR2 SMNVEV (reference sequence). The CDR3 sequence is CASSLVGNTEAFF. The CDR3 coding sequence is TGTGCCAGCAGTTTAGTAGGGAACACTGAAGCTTTCTTT.

The chain uses TRBV15 and TRBJ1-1; D unresolved. Germline V gene sequence: CDR1 LNHNV, CDR2 YYDKDF (reference sequence). With 0 bases removed from V and 9 bases from J, the gap between germline ends came to 11 bases. The CDR3 spans 13 residues. In DNA, the CDR3 is TGTGCCACCAGCAGAGAACGACTTCAAAAAGCTTTCTTT. Translation gives CATSRERLQKAFF.

The gene calls are TRBV29-1 and TRBJ2-1; D is tentatively TRBD1 or TRBD2 (5 bases each). CDR1 is SQVTM, CDR2 ANQGSEA, per germline. The CDR3 totals 14 residues. The V end lost 0 bases, the J end lost 6 bases, and 12 bases lay between the germline ends. The CDR3 DNA reads TGCAGCGTTGAAGACAGGGCGGGCGGCAATGAGCAGTTCTTC. This gives the protein CSVEDRAGGNEQFF.

This rearrangement joins TRBV13 to TRBJ1-6; 10 bases are a match to TRBD1. CDR3 length: 16 amino acids. From germline, CDR1 is PRHDT and CDR2 FYEKMQ (reference sequence). J gave up 8 bases and V 0 bases, and 4 bases lay outside the gene matches. CDR3 DNA: TGTGCCAGCAGCTTAGGATCCGGACAGGGGGATTCACCCCTCCACTTT. This codes for CASSLGSGQGDSPLHF.

V is TRBV13 and J is TRBJ2-1, with D uncertain. The CDR3 length is 13 residues. CDR1 and CDR2 (germline): PRHDT, FYEKMQ (reference sequence). The V end was cut by 1 base, the J end by 8 bases, with 9 bases between. In nucleotides, the CDR3 is TGTGCCAGCAGCTTAGTAGGTGGGTATGAGCAGTTCTTC. It yields the protein CASSLVGGYEQFF.

In its sample, this clone ranks as medium-sized (0.01 to 0.1%). The rearrangement links TRBV27 to TRBJ1-2; no definite D call. V lost 2 bases to trimming and J lost 3 bases, with 19 bases between them. The germline gives CDR1 MNHEY, CDR2 SMNVEV (reference sequence). CDR3 size: 17 residues. The chain's CDR3 is CASSLNAFMSTYYGYTF. In nucleotides, the CDR3 is TGTGCCAGCAGTTTAAATGCTTTTATGTCGACATACTATGGCTACACCTTC.

The chain is built from TRBV27 and TRBJ1-1, with 9 bases lining up with TRBD1. V shed 4 bases, J shed 1 base, and the junction held 10 bases outside the gene matches. The germline V gene has CDR1 MNHEY and CDR2 SMNVEV (reference sequence). CDR3 length equals 17 residues. CDR3 loop: CASSSLHSDRGNTEAFF. The CDR3 DNA follows: TGTGCCAGCAGTTCCTTACATTCGGACAGGGGGAACACTGAAGCTTTCTTT.

This clone has just a few counts. This chain connects TRBV27 to TRBJ1-5; D is undetermined. Germline lookup yields CDR1 MNHEY and CDR2 SMNVEV (reference sequence). Trimming removed 6 bases from V and 5 bases from J, with 5 bases in between. The CDR3 contains 11 residues. The CDR3 region is CASSNYQPQHF. The CDR3 DNA is TGTGCCAGCAGCAATTATCAGCCCCAGCATTTT.

This clone was detected a few times. The chain is built from TRBV30 and TRBJ2-1, with D unresolved. The CDR3 spans 13 residues. Germline assignment: CDR1 GTSNPN and CDR2 SVGIG (reference sequence). Trimming removed 5 bases at V and 4 bases at J, with 12 bases between. This CDR3 is CAWDAGYYNEQFF. CDR3 bases: TGTGCCTGGGATGCCGGGTATTACAATGAGCAGTTCTTC.

This clone was seen a handful of times. The J gene is TRBJ1-2, the V gene TRBV7-9; no definite D call. Trimming pared 1 base from V and 4 bases from J, leaving 13 bases between. Germline loops: CDR1 SEHNR, CDR2 FQNEAQ (reference sequence). The CDR3 loop spans 15 amino acids. The CDR3 loop is CASSLEGRRTYGYTF. CDR3 in DNA: TGTGCCAGCAGCTTAGAGGGCAGGAGGACCTATGGCTACACCTTC.

This rearrangement joins TRBV30 to TRBJ1-1; TRBD1 is a possible D gene (5 bases). The CDR3 spans 12 residues. Germline assignment: CDR1 GTSNPN and CDR2 SVGIG (reference sequence). V was cut by 5 bases and J by 4 bases, with 11 bases left in between. Written as DNA, the CDR3 is TGTGCCTGGGGGGATAGGGGCACTGAAGCTTTCTTT. Translated, it gives CAWGDRGTEAFF.

This sequence joins TRBV20-1 and TRBJ1-2, with D perhaps TRBD1 (5 bases). This CDR3 is 11 amino acids long. CDR1 and CDR2 (germline): DFQATT, SNEGSKA (reference sequence). Trimming removed 7 bases at V and 7 bases at J, with 13 bases between. The CDR3 loop is CSVSGVRGYTF. In DNA form, the CDR3 reads TGCAGTGTTTCGGGGGTTCGTGGCTACACCTTC.

On this clone: The sample carries other DNA sequences with the same CDR3. The chain recombines TRBV6-5 with TRBJ1-1; D unclear. Germline-derived CDR1 and CDR2 are MNHEY and SVGAGI. The V gene lost 0 bases and the J gene lost 5 bases, with 10 bases spanning the gap. The CDR3 extends over 14 amino acids. For the CDR3, the DNA is TGTGCCAGCAGTTACTCGTCGGGAACAACTGAAGCTTTCTTT. It specifies CASSYSSGTTEAFF.

The chain is built from TRBV20-1 and TRBJ1-1; D unclear. The CDR3 runs 11 residues. V lost 0 bases, J lost 5 bases, and 4 bases lay in between. CDR1 and CDR2 from the germline V gene are DFQATT and SNEGSKA (reference sequence). The CDR3 sequence: CSARDLTEAFF. The CDR3 DNA follows: TGCAGTGCTAGAGATCTGACTGAAGCTTTCTTT.

This clone was detected a few times. The chain combines TRBV30 with TRBJ2-1; unclear D gene. The V and J ends lost 4 bases and 7 bases respectively, with 8 bases between them. This CDR3 spans 11 amino acids. From germline, CDR1 is GTSNPN and CDR2 SVGIG (reference sequence). The CDR3 region is CAWTDRNEQFF. CDR3 DNA sequence: TGTGCCTGGACCGACCGGAATGAGCAGTTCTTC. The full variable domain, its missing parts supplied by reference TRBV30 and TRBJ2-1, is SQTIHQWPATLVQPVGSPLSLECTVEGTSNPNLYWYRQAAGRGLQLLFYSVGIGQISSEVPQNLSASRPQDRQFILSSKKLLLSDSGFYLCAWTDRNEQFFGPGTRLTVL.

This clone showed up just a few times. The rearrangement links TRBV25-1 to TRBJ2-7; TRBD1 is a possible D gene (5 bases). This CDR3 is 14 amino acids long. CDR1 is MGHDK, CDR2 SYGVNS, per germline. V shed 1 base and J shed 4 bases, with 11 bases lying between them. The CDR3: CASSESGSEYEQYF. The CDR3 DNA reads TGTGCCAGCAGTGAATCAGGGTCGGAGTACGAGCAGTACTTC.

This chain joins TRBV4-3 and TRBJ2-5; tentative D call: TRBD1 (5 bases). Germline values: CDR1 LGHNA, CDR2 YSLEER. The CDR3 contains 12 residues. V gave up 4 bases and J gave up 5 bases, with 8 bases separating them. The CDR3 here is CASSPGLETQYF. Written as DNA, the CDR3 is TGCGCCAGCAGCCCAGGGTTGGAGACCCAGTACTTC.

The chain recombines TRBV7-8 with TRBJ1-2; D perhaps matches TRBD1 (6 bases). Trimming stripped 1 base from V and 4 bases from J, with 16 bases between. Germline CDR1 SGHVS, CDR2 FQNEAQ. CDR3 length: 16 residues. The CDR3 DNA reads as TGTGCCAGCAGCTTAGTGGGGGCCACAGGGATCTATGGCTACACCTTC. Translating it yields CASSLVGATGIYGYTF. The full variable domain, completed using reference TRBV7-8 and TRBJ1-2, is GAGVSQSPRYKVAKRGQDVALRCDPISGHVSLFWYQQALGQGPEFLTYFQNEAQLDKSGLPSDRFFAERPEGSVSTLKIQRTQQEDSAVYLCASSLVGATGIYGYTFGSGTRLTVV.

CDR3 DNA sequence: TGTGCCAGCAGCTTAATATCCGGGGGTAGAGAGACCCAGTACTTC. Translated: CASSLISGGRETQYF. This rearrangement joins TRBV5-6 to TRBJ2-5; perhaps TRBD2 as D (6 bases). Per the germline V gene, CDR1 is SGHDT and CDR2 is YYEEEE. The CDR3 runs 15 residues. Trimming took off 2 bases at V and 4 bases at J, with 15 bases between the two ends.

This clone occurred a few times. This rearrangement joins TRBV9 to TRBJ1-1; the D is unclear. With 3 bases removed from V and 1 base from J, the gap between germline ends came to 10 bases. The CDR3 loop spans 14 amino acids. CDR1 is SGDLS and CDR2 is YYNGEE in the germline V gene. CDR3 loop: CASSATDWNTEAFF. The CDR3 nucleotides are TGTGCCAGCAGCGCAACAGATTGGAACACTGAAGCTTTCTTT.

The V gene is TRBV2, the J gene TRBJ1-1, with D possibly matching TRBD1 (5 bases). V was cut by 4 bases and J by 7 bases, with 13 bases left in between. The CDR3 covers 13 residues. Germline V gives CDR1 SNHLY, CDR2 FYNNEI. The CDR3 nucleotides read TGTGCCAGCAGTGTATTCAGGGCCTATGAAGCTTTCTTT. Protein: CASSVFRAYEAFF.

The rearrangement links TRBV30 to TRBJ2-2; D is unresolved. CDR1 is GTSNPN and CDR2 is SVGIG in the germline V gene (reference sequence). Trimming removed 5 bases at V and 6 bases at J, with 13 bases between. The CDR3 is 13 residues long. CDR3 DNA: TGTGCCTGGGGAGCCTCGGCACCCGGGGAGCTGTTTTTT. Translating it yields CAWGASAPGELFF.

V and J are TRBV29-1 and TRBJ2-7; 9 nucleotides align to TRBD1. With V trimmed by 3 bases and J by 2 bases, 2 bases remained unmatched. The CDR3 is made up of 13 amino acids. The germline V gene has CDR1 SQVTM and CDR2 ANQGSEA. CDR3 nucleotides: TGCAGCGTTGAGGACAGGGGAGCCTACGAGCAGTACTTC. This translates into CSVEDRGAYEQYF.

This chain joins TRBV5-6 and TRBJ2-3; TRBD2 might be the D (5 bases). This CDR3 is 16 amino acids long. Germline V gives CDR1 SGHDT, CDR2 YYEEEE. Trimming removed 4 bases from V and 2 bases from J, with 17 bases in between. The CDR3 region has the DNA TGTGCCAGCAGCACCAAGAGCCGGGGAGTCACAGATACGCAGTATTTT. Amino acids: CASSTKSRGVTDTQYF.